This entry lists 6 T cell receptor beta chains sequenced from one sample in a study of T-cell reconstitution after alpha-beta-depleted transplantation in children. The library targeted TCRbeta and was prepared with unique molecular identifiers. TCRdb re-called the PCR reads through MiXCR, storing one row per CDR3 protein. The data hold hundreds of thousands of distinct CDR3 sequences, with just under 8.5% observed a single time. The source was PBMCs, mostly from graft donor cells, collected 180 days after TCRalphabeta/CD19-depleted stem cell transplant. These receptors originate from a male patient younger than 18 who had a stem cell transplant for acute lymphoblastic leukemia, so the T cells may come from the graft donor.

In its sample, this clonotype was seen many times. The chain combines TRBV18 with TRBJ1-1; D call uncertain. V lost 3 bases and J 3 bases, leaving 14 bases between the germline ends. The V gene's germline CDR1 is KGHSH and CDR2 LQKENI. This CDR3 spans 15 amino acids. The CDR3: CASSPTAPVDTEAFF. CDR3 coding DNA: TGTGCCAGCTCACCGACGGCCCCCGTGGACACTGAAGCTTTCTTT.

This clonotype has ten or more counts. V usage is TRBV4-3 and J usage is TRBJ2-3; 11 positions agree with TRBD2. V trimming: 3 bases; J trimming: 3 bases; junction bases outside the gene matches: 11. Looked up from germline, CDR1 is LGHNA and CDR2 is YSLEER. The CDR3 is made up of 18 amino acids. Written as DNA, the CDR3 is TGCGCCAGCAGCCACCTCCCCACTAGCGGGGGTCGGACAGATACGCAGTATTTT. Translated: CASSHLPTSGGRTDTQYF.

This clonotype was counted ten times or more. The V call is TRBV28, the J call TRBJ1-2; D may be TRBD1 (6 bases). The CDR3 consists of 13 residues. CDR1 MDHEN and CDR2 SYDVKM come from the germline V gene. The ends were cut back, 9 bases at V and 4 bases at J, with 15 bases in the middle. CDR3 region: CASQPGQGYGYTF. The CDR3 DNA follows: TGTGCCAGTCAACCGGGACAAGGCTATGGCTACACCTTC.

This clonotype occurred many times. The V call is TRBV7-2, the J call TRBJ2-3; D might be TRBD1 (7 bases). This CDR3 is built from 16 residues. V was pared by 1 base and J by 6 bases, with 17 bases between. CDR1 and CDR2 (germline): SGHTA, FQGNSA. The CDR3 loop reads CASSLVRQGGPDTQYF. The CDR3 DNA reads TGTGCCAGCAGCTTAGTAAGGCAGGGGGGACCGGATACGCAGTATTTT.

This clonotype was picked up a small number of times. J is TRBJ2-1 and V is TRBV5-8; TRBD2 might be the D (5 bases). The length of the CDR3 is 15 residues. V lost 4 bases and J lost 0, with 11 bases in between. CDR1 SGHTS and CDR2 YDEGEE come from the germline V gene. Written as DNA, the CDR3 is TGTGCCAGCAGCCCCGGGGTCAGCTCCTACAATGAGCAGTTCTTC. Translating it yields CASSPGVSSYNEQFF.

This clonotype was seen ten or more times. The chain joins TRBV5-1 to TRBJ2-7, with TRBD1 matching over 9 bases. CDR1 is SGHRS, CDR2 YFSETQ, per germline. This CDR3 comprises 14 residues. After removal of 3 bases from V and 6 bases from J, the junction contained 7 bases not matched to a gene. Here the CDR3 reads CASSSGTGFGEQYF. The CDR3 DNA is TGCGCCAGCAGCTCCGGGACAGGGTTTGGCGAGCAGTACTTC.